These T cell receptor beta chains were read from a single sample in a study of regulatory T cells in long-lasting Graves disease. TCRdb reprocessed the multiplex PCR reads via MiXCR and lists one record per CDR3 protein. The sample holds some 410,000 distinct CDR3 sequences, about 15% seen once. The sample also formed part of further work on T cells in Graves' hyperthyroidism and ophthalmopathy.

Sequencing was performed on peripheral blood mononuclear cells (PBMCs), taken at new diagnosis, from a patient treated with antithyroid drugs. The origin of the receptors is a woman aged 30 to 39 with Graves disease. CDR3s include the opening cysteine and the closing phenylalanine or tryptophan. The D gene is left open where the match is weak. Expanded clones are given a class, and other clones once, few, many or no size at all.

clone size	V gene	D gene	J gene	CDR3 DNA	CDR3 protein
.	TRBV11-2	.	TRBJ2-7	TGTGCCAGCAGCTCCTGGACGGGACTTACCTACGAGCAGTACTTC	CASSSWTGLTYEQYF
.	TRBV7-9	.	TRBJ2-5	TGTGCCAGCAGCTTAGCTAGCTTGGAGACCCAGTACTTC	CASSLASLETQYF
many	TRBV18	.	TRBJ2-7	TGTGCCAGCTCACCTCCAAGCGGTTACGAGCAGTACTTC	CASSPPSGYEQYF
few	TRBV12-3/TRBV12-4	TRBD2	TRBJ2-7	TGTGCCAGCACCCTGGGGAGGGACGAGCAGTACTTC	CASTLGRDEQYF
few	TRBV18	.	TRBJ1-5	TGTGCCAGCTCACCTCGAGGAGGCGATAGCAATCAGCCCCAGCATTTT	CASSPRGGDSNQPQHF
.	TRBV9	TRBD2	TRBJ2-1	TGTGCCAACAGCGCACTAGCGGGAGGGGAAAATGAGCAGTTCTTC	CANSALAGGENEQFF
many	TRBV11-2	.	TRBJ2-3	TGTGCCAGCAGCATCACAGGGTTGGCAGATACGCAGTATTTT	CASSITGLADTQYF
many	TRBV7-2	.	TRBJ2-7	TGTGCCAGCGGCCCCGCAAACCACGAGCAGTACTTC	CASGPANHEQYF
few	TRBV9	.	TRBJ1-2	TGTGCCAGCTCTAGCGGTGTTATGAATGGCTACACCTTC	CASSSGVMNGYTF
many	TRBV30	.	TRBJ2-3	TGTGCCTGGAGTGGGCCGACAGCAAGACGAAGGCTTAGCACAGATACGCAGTATTTT	CAWSGPTARRRLSTDTQYF
.	TRBV5-1	.	TRBJ2-2	TGCGCCAGCAGCTATGACGGGGGACCGAACACCGGGGAGCTGTTTTTT	CASSYDGGPNTGELFF
.	TRBV20-1	TRBD2	TRBJ2-2	TGCAGTGCTCTCAGCGGGAGGGCCGGGAACACCGGGGAGCTGTTTTTT	CSALSGRAGNTGELFF
.	TRBV12-5	TRBD2	TRBJ2-1	TGTGCTAGTGGTTTGGTCCCGGGACTAGCGGATTGGAGCTCCTACAATGAGCAGTTCTTC	CASGLVPGLADWSSYNEQFF
few	TRBV5-1	.	TRBJ1-2	TGCGCCAGCAGCTTGGGACAGACAAGGGGTGGCTACACCTTC	CASSLGQTRGGYTF
many	TRBV7-2	TRBD2	TRBJ2-1	TGTGCCAGCAGCTTCGGAGGAGCGGGACTAGCGATAGATGAGCAGTTCTTC	CASSFGGAGLAIDEQFF
many	TRBV28	.	TRBJ2-7	TGTGCCAGCAGTTTGTGGAGGGACGAGCAGTACTTC	CASSLWRDEQYF
few	TRBV20-1	TRBD2	TRBJ2-7	TGCAGTGCTAGGGGACTAGACGGCTACGAGCAGTACTTC	CSARGLDGYEQYF
many	TRBV10-1	.	TRBJ2-7	TGCGCCAGCAGTGAGACAGGGCTCGAGCAGTACTTC	CASSETGLEQYF
few	TRBV7-9	.	TRBJ2-5	TGTGCCACCCTCGTCTCAGGCCGGGAGACCCAGTACTTC	CATLVSGRETQYF
many	TRBV18	TRBD1	TRBJ1-4	TGTGCCAGCTCGGTCATGGACAGGGCGGGTGAAAAACTGTTTTTT	CASSVMDRAGEKLFF
many	TRBV28	TRBD2	TRBJ2-5	TGTGCCAGCAGTCCGAGAACGGGAAAGCGGGAGGGCCAAGAGACCCAGTACTTC	CASSPRTGKREGQETQYF
.	TRBV7-9	.	TRBJ2-1	TGTGCCAGCAGCGATCGGACTGCCAGTGAGCAGTTCTTC	CASSDRTASEQFF
few	TRBV19	TRBD1	TRBJ1-5	TGTGCCAGTTCCTTGGACAGGGTCGGGAGCAATCAGCCCCAGCATTTT	CASSLDRVGSNQPQHF
.	TRBV20-1	TRBD1	TRBJ2-2	TGCAGTGCTAGAGATCCCGGGACAGCGATACCCACCGGGGAGCTGTTTTTT	CSARDPGTAIPTGELFF
.	TRBV7-9	.	TRBJ1-1	TGTGCCAGCAGCTTAGCCCCTGGGGAAGGGGCTGAAGCTTTCTTT	CASSLAPGEGAEAFF
many	TRBV3-1	.	TRBJ1-1	TGTGCCAGCAGCCCCACTGGGGGGCAGGGTGAAGCTTTCTTT	CASSPTGGQGEAFF
many	TRBV6-2/TRBV6-3	.	TRBJ1-1	TGTGCCAGCAGTTACTTTGACGGAACTGAAGCTTTCTTT	CASSYFDGTEAFF
.	TRBV20-1	.	TRBJ2-1	TGCAGTGCGGGCTTTAGAGGCTCCTACAATGAGCAGTTCTTC	CSAGFRGSYNEQFF
few	TRBV7-9	.	TRBJ2-5	TGTGCCAGCAGCTTCAGGGGCAGGGTAGAGACCCAGTACTTC	CASSFRGRVETQYF
many	TRBV7-2	.	TRBJ2-4	TGTGCCAGCAGCTACCCGGGACACTACCGCGGGGCCAAAAACATTCAGTACTTC	CASSYPGHYRGAKNIQYF